The sequence of this T cell receptor (beta chain) was determined in a study of cytomegalovirus exposure and HLA in healthy donors. Healthy people donating bone marrow made up the donors. The PCR ran on 60 Vbeta and 13 Jbeta primers. Repertoires were generated with immunoSEQ multiplex PCR, while TCRdb's copy carries only in-frame clones and drops some. This sample yields around 140,000 clones, of which around 80% are seen a single time; roughly 3.1% belongs to the top ten. CDR1 LNHDA and CDR2 SQIVND come from the germline V gene (reference sequence). V lost 5 bases, J lost 8 bases, and 15 bases lay in between. The CDR3 runs 13 residues. Study-wide findings and caveats: Most TCR beta V segments were productive about 87% or about 30% of the time in an earlier analysis.

A note on this clone: The antigen is not known.

Sequences were obtained from PBMCs. The V call is TRBV19, the J call TRBJ2-5; D is ambiguous. The TCR sequence derives from a man younger than 35 in good health and CMV-seropositive. This chain's CDR3 is CASSPPSRSTQYF. Written as DNA, the CDR3 is TGTGCCAGTAGTCCCCCAAGTAGAAGTACCCAGTACTTC.